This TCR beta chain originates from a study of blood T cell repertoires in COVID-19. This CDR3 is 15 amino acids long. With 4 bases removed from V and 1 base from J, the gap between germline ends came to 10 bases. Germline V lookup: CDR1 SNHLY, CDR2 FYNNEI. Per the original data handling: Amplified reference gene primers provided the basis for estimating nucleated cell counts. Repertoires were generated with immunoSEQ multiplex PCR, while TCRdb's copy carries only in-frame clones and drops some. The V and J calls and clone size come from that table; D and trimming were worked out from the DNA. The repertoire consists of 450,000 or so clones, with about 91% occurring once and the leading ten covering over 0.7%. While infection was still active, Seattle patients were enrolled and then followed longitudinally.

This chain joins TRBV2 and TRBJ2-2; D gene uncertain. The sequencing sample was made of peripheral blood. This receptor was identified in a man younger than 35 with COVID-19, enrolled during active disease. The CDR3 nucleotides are TGTGCCAGCAGTGTTGAGACGGGGAACACCGGGGAGCTGTTTTTT. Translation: CASSVETGNTGELFF.